The source of this T cell receptor (beta chain) is a study of identical twins (dated by TCRdb to 2016 to 2018). Describing the broader study: The study deep-sequenced TCR alpha and beta repertoires from monozygotic twins, unrelated adults of various ages and cord blood to test whether fetal clonotypes persist. Replicate twin experiments were performed at different times using different library preparation protocols to rule out contamination. Points the paper makes about the study in general: Because the same donors could not be followed over many years, the conclusions relied on cross-sectional statistical analysis. Abundant cord blood beta clonotypes had fewer insertions, young adult naive repertoires showed a similar but weaker trend, and memory repertoires showed no such trend. Out-of-frame TCR alpha sequences shared between twins showed an excess of low generation-probability sequences compared with coincidental sharing between unrelated individuals. In monozygotic twins, out-of-frame TCR alpha sharing was systematically underestimated by recombination models, although the models agreed with sharing between unrelated individuals. Invariant T cells such as MAIT and iNKT could partly confound zero-insertion analyses, although diverse VJ usage argued against such confounding for most clonotypes. The excess sharing between twins in beta out-of-frame sequences was weaker because fewer shared sequences reduced the signal-to-noise ratio.

The CDR3 starts with the cysteine, ends with the phenylalanine, and has 14 residues. Only the CDR3 portion is preserved as DNA: 42 bases, with reading frame beginning at the first base. In regard to this clonotype: The target of this receptor is not known. The record has no base qualities; no much larger clone is one base away.

Every donor was a healthy Caucasian. Three pairs of female monozygotic twins, all aged roughly 18 to 30 years, were included in the twin cohort. Positive isolation kits from Invitrogen were used to isolate the CD4+ and CD8+ T cell populations. The library came from 5' RACE. Sequencer: Illumina HiSeq 2000. A universal primer binding site was introduced by template switching, and a unique molecular identifier was present in the final cDNA, enabling accurate counting of TCR cDNA molecules. Specific primers in the conserved constant-segment region were used to synthesize first-strand cDNA for the TCR alpha and beta chains. To control for contamination, every cDNA library carried two barcodes: a SMART-Mk sample barcode plus Illumina barcodes. TruSeq adapter sequences and Illumina sample barcodes were added in two successive PCR steps. The TCR alpha and beta cDNA libraries were sequenced on the Illumina HiSeq platform using custom primers. The original methods were these. Raw reads were processed with MiGEC to extract unique molecular identifiers, and MiXCR was used to determine CDR3 positions. For each individual, recombination models were inferred using an EM algorithm with the repgenHMM and IGoR tools. The tcR package in R was used for shared clonotype analysis, with sharing normalized by the product of cloneset sizes. To study raw recombination free of thymic and clonal selection effects, out-of-frame nonproductive sequences were analyzed. In TCRdb, the public reads were trimmed at Q25 with fastp and aligned with MiXCR, with productive beta chains retained. Entries that share a CDR3 protein sequence are merged under the most common genes and DNA. TCRdb's processing, not the authors' own work, is the source of the V and J calls. Present in this sample are about 520,000 distinct CDR3 sequences, 20% to 25% of which were seen just once. The ten most abundant clones make up about 0.91% of the sample.

These data were also reused for a study on T cells expressing NK-cell markers. The second study, in turn, reports: Seven or eight donors provided sorted CD3+CD56+NKG2C+, CD3+CD56+NKG2C- and CD3+CD56-NKG2C+ T-cell subsets, whose TCR beta-chain repertoires were profiled. Among the eight sequenced donors, seven were HCMV-seropositive and one was HCMV-seronegative. In several experiments an anti-gammadeltaTCR antibody was added to restrict sorting to alphabetaTCR-expressing T cells. In several donors, the dominant CD3+CD56+NKG2C+ clonotypes were found to rank among the top 10 CD8+ clonotypes and to make up 1.0-7.0% of CD8+ T cells. Those dominant clonotypes were again the most abundant among CD3+CD56-NKG2C+ cells in a handful of donors, at roughly 28.3-65%. Whether the expanded NKG2C-expressing T cell clones were specific for HCMV antigens was left unclear. The study sequenced eight donors, all healthy volunteers chosen at random: three men and five women. To determine HCMV serostatus, a commercial ELISA kit was used to detect HCMV-specific IgG in serum. MIGEC was used to demultiplex reads and group the reads by UMI, and MiTCR was used to assemble and quantify clonotypes. To exclude erroneous sequences, any TCR cDNA sequence not supported by at least two reads was discarded. The tcR package was used for downstream repertoire analysis, with clonotypes matched between fractions based on CDR3 nucleotide sequence plus V segment. Antigen specificity was annotated against VDJdb with VDJmatch, allowing one amino acid substitution in CDR3.

The rearranged chain carries TRBV12-3 or TRBV12-4 and TRBJ2-1; no D segment can be confidently identified. The sequenced material came from CD4+ T cells sorted from blood. The clonotype comes from a woman younger than 35 in good health. For the CDR3, the sequence is CATRVRDFNNEQFF. Here is the DNA: TGTGCGACCAGAGTTCGTGATTTCAACAATGAGCAGTTCTTC.